A selection of T cell receptor beta chains follows, all from one sample in a study of beta chain features in type 1 diabetes. Repertoires were generated with immunoSEQ multiplex PCR, while TCRdb's copy carries only in-frame clones and drops some. The sample lists a few hundred thousand clones; 16% were seen once. Input material: naive CD4+ T cells from blood. These receptor sequences come from a man younger than 40 with type 1 diabetes. CDR3s include the opening cysteine and the closing phenylalanine or tryptophan. The D gene is left open where the match is weak. Only part of the rows carry a size: once, few, many, or a class if the clone is expanded.

v_gene,abundance,len,j_gene,d_gene,CDR3aa,CDR3nt
TRBV6-1,-,12,TRBJ2-2,-,CASTRYTGELFF,TGTGCCAGCACACGGTACACCGGGGAGCTGTTTTTT
TRBV25-1,few,14,TRBJ2-3,-,CASSERLSTDTQYF,TGTGCCAGCAGTGAGAGACTGTCGACAGATACGCAGTATTTT
TRBV7-9,few,15,TRBJ2-3,-,CASSPQRTSTDTQYF,TGTGCCAGCAGCCCCCAGCGCACCAGCACAGATACGCAGTATTTT
TRBV7-2,-,15,TRBJ2-7,-,CASSLVKGEPYEQYF,TGTGCCAGCAGCTTAGTAAAGGGTGAACCCTACGAGCAGTACTTC
TRBV7-2,few,13,TRBJ2-5,-,CASSGGVRETQYF,TGTGCCAGCAGTGGTGGAGTTAGGGAGACCCAGTACTTC
TRBV27,-,13,TRBJ2-5,TRBD1,CATRTGWGETQYF,TGTGCCACGAGGACAGGGTGGGGGGAGACCCAGTACTTC
TRBV30,-,14,TRBJ1-2,-,CAWSVSSLSYGYTF,TGTGCCTGGAGTGTCTCCAGCCTCTCCTATGGCTACACCTTC
TRBV29-1,-,11,TRBJ2-7,-,CSVDKGYEQYF,TGCAGCGTTGATAAGGGTTACGAGCAGTACTTC
TRBV5-1,-,16,TRBJ2-1,TRBD2,CASSSTGTSVNNEQFF,TGCGCCAGCAGCTCCACCGGGACTAGCGTCAACAATGAGCAGTTCTTC
TRBV7-9,few,14,TRBJ2-3,-,CASSLGTASDTQYF,TGTGCCAGCAGCCTCGGGACCGCGTCAGATACGCAGTATTTT
TRBV7-6,-,12,TRBJ2-3,-,CASSPRAREQYF,TGTGCCAGCAGCCCCCGGGCTAGAGAGCAGTATTTT
TRBV29-1,few,14,TRBJ1-5,-,CSVLWAYSNQPQHF,TGCAGCGTTCTCTGGGCTTATAGCAATCAGCCCCAGCATTTT
TRBV13,-,16,TRBJ2-7,TRBD2,CASSPLSGGLSYEQYF,TGTGCCAGCAGCCCACTTAGCGGGGGGCTCTCCTACGAGCAGTACTTC
TRBV25-1,few,15,TRBJ2-1,-,CASSGGLALGNEQFF,TGTGCCAGCAGTGGCGGTCTAGCGTTAGGGAATGAGCAGTTCTTC
TRBV29-1,-,13,TRBJ2-1,TRBD2,CSVAGGRSYEQFF,TGCAGCGTTGCTGGCGGGAGGTCTTATGAGCAGTTCTTC
TRBV5-1,few,13,TRBJ2-2,-,CASSLRDSGELFF,TGCGCCAGCAGCTTGAGGGATTCCGGGGAGCTGTTTTTT
TRBV29-1,-,13,TRBJ1-1,-,CSAGSTVNTEAFF,TGCAGCGCGGGGTCGACAGTGAACACTGAAGCTTTCTTT
TRBV18,few,15,TRBJ2-1,-,CASSPGPDSYNEQFF,TGTGCCAGCTCACCCGGACCCGATTCCTACAATGAGCAGTTCTTC
TRBV14,few,13,TRBJ2-1,-,CASSRGFYNEQFF,TGTGCCAGCAGCAGGGGATTCTACAATGAGCAGTTCTTC
TRBV4-1,-,14,TRBJ2-5,-,CASSQGFIEETQYF,TGCGCCAGCAGCCAAGGGTTCATCGAAGAGACCCAGTACTTC
TRBV30,few,18,TRBJ2-6,TRBD1,CAWEQLLTGGAGANVLTF,TGTGCCTGGGAACAATTATTGACAGGGGGCGCTGGGGCCAACGTCCTGACTTTC
TRBV15,-,14,TRBJ2-4,TRBD1,CATSRLDRGNIQYF,TGTGCCACCAGCAGACTGGACAGGGGAAACATTCAGTACTTC
TRBV6-5,-,13,TRBJ1-5,-,CASSEPGYQPQHF,TGTGCCAGCAGTGAGCCGGGATATCAGCCCCAGCATTTT
TRBV2,-,14,TRBJ1-2,-,CASSEAWQENGYTF,TGTGCCAGCAGTGAAGCATGGCAGGAAAATGGCTACACCTTC
TRBV11-2,few,13,TRBJ2-5,-,CASSLDRGYTQYF,TGTGCCAGCAGCTTAGATCGTGGCTACACCCAGTACTTC
TRBV9,few,17,TRBJ2-4,TRBD2,CASSAGTSGRSGNIQYF,TGTGCCAGCAGCGCCGGGACTAGCGGGAGATCAGGAAACATTCAGTACTTC
TRBV5-4,-,15,TRBJ1-2,-,CASTFSHLRDRGYTF,TGTGCCAGCACCTTTTCCCATCTCAGGGATCGAGGCTACACCTTC
TRBV5-1,-,15,TRBJ2-1,TRBD2,CASSNQPPSGNEQFF,TGCGCCAGCAGCAACCAACCTCCTAGCGGCAATGAGCAGTTCTTC
TRBV9,few,14,TRBJ2-3,-,CASSVGGRLDTQYF,TGTGCCAGCAGCGTAGGAGGAAGGTTAGATACGCAGTATTTT
TRBV15,-,13,TRBJ2-7,TRBD1,CATSTRTGSEQYF,TGTGCCACCAGCACCAGGACAGGGTCCGAGCAGTACTTC
TRBV6-1,few,11,TRBJ2-5,-,CASTIQETQYF,TGTGCCAGCACGATCCAAGAGACCCAGTACTTC
TRBV15,-,13,TRBJ1-2,-,CATSRDLSYGYTF,TGTGCCACCAGCAGGGATCTTAGCTATGGCTACACCTTC
TRBV11-2,-,14,TRBJ2-7,TRBD2,CASSLGLANYEQYF,TGTGCCAGCAGCTTGGGACTAGCGAACTACGAGCAGTACTTC